Below, 15 T cell receptor beta chains from the same sample are listed, as sequenced in a study of T cell repertoires in cytomegalovirus infection. Each CDR3 protein is one row after TCRdb ran MiXCR on the reads. Seen here are hundreds of thousands of distinct CDR3 sequences, 35% to 40% observed once, and the top ten hold roughly 2.9%. The sequencing sample was made of PBMCs. The source of these receptors is a human donor in good health (CMV status not recorded). Some clones in this sample may be carry-over from other donors' samples.

This clonotype was seen a handful of times. V is TRBV7-6 and J is TRBJ1-2; D may be TRBD1 (5 bases). This CDR3 spans 14 amino acids. Trimming left V 2 bases short and J 7 bases short, with 14 bases between. The V gene's germline CDR1 is SGHVS and CDR2 FNYEAQ. The CDR3 is CASSLTGGASGYTF. The CDR3 bases are TGTGCCAGCAGCTTAACCGGTGGGGCCTCTGGCTACACCTTC.

Only a few counts were recorded for this clonotype. The chain employs TRBV6-8 and TRBJ1-6; TRBD1 agrees at 8 bases. Germline values: CDR1 MNHGY, CDR2 SAAAGT. CDR3 size: 14 residues. V was pared by 5 bases and J by 9 bases, with 6 bases of the junction left unmatched. The CDR3 sequence: CASSQGQEGSPLHF. The CDR3 bases are TGTGCCAGCAGTCAGGGACAGGAGGGTTCACCCCTCCACTTT.

V and J are TRBV29-1 and TRBJ1-3, with 9 nucleotides matching TRBD1. V shed 5 bases and J 1 base; nucleotides not matched to a gene: 3. Germline-derived CDR1 and CDR2 are SQVTM and ANQGSEA. The CDR3 runs to 14 residues. The CDR3 DNA sequence: TGCAGCGTTTGGGACAGGGCTTCTGGAAACACCATATATTTT. Its translation is CSVWDRASGNTIYF.

The rearrangement joins TRBV7-8 to TRBJ2-5; TRBD2 agrees at 11 bases. The CDR3 length is 17 residues. Trimming removed 0 bases from V and 4 bases from J; junction bases left unmatched: 7. Germline CDR1 and CDR2: SGHVS and FQNEAQ. The CDR3 DNA reads TGTGCCAGCAGCTTAGCGGTAGCGGGAGGGCCGGGAGAGACCCAGTACTTC. The encoded protein is CASSLAVAGGPGETQYF.

V gene TRBV15 combines with J gene TRBJ1-5; D ambiguous. The CDR3 loop spans 14 amino acids. V was cut by 0 bases and J by 5 bases, with 8 bases left in between. Germline-derived CDR1 and CDR2 are LNHNV and YYDKDF (reference sequence). The CDR3 DNA reads as TGTGCCACCAGCAGAGATTACAAGGATCAGCCCCAGCATTTT. Its translation is CATSRDYKDQPQHF.

This clonotype was detected many times. The rearrangement uses TRBV7-2 and TRBJ2-3, with 14 bases lining up with TRBD2. The CDR3 is 19 residues long. V was pared by 1 base and J by 2 bases, with 8 bases of the junction left unmatched. Germline V gene data show CDR1 as SGHTA and CDR2 as FQGNSA. This CDR3 is CASSLGRLGLAGATDTQYF. DNA of the CDR3: TGTGCCAGCAGCTTAGGGAGGTTGGGACTAGCGGGGGCCACAGATACGCAGTATTTT.

In this sample, this clonotype turned up a few times. The genes are TRBV4-1 and TRBJ1-2, with TRBD1 identical over 7 bases. Looked up from germline, CDR1 is MGHRA and CDR2 is YSYEKL. J gave up 9 bases and V 4 bases, and 8 bases lay outside the gene matches. This CDR3 is 13 amino acids long. In DNA, the CDR3 is TGCGCCAGCAGCCTTGACAGGGATCGGAGCTACACCTTC. It codes for CASSLDRDRSYTF.

This clonotype was picked up many times. The chain links TRBV4-1 to TRBJ1-5, with no clear D. Per germline, CDR1 MGHRA and CDR2 YSYEKL. The CDR3 loop spans 16 amino acids. Between the trimmed V and J ends, which lost 4 bases and 4 bases, there was a span of 17 bases. The CDR3 sequence: CASSPTSDLQNQPQHF. The CDR3 coding sequence is TGCGCCAGCAGCCCCACGTCGGACCTACAAAATCAGCCCCAGCATTTT.

The CDR3 sequence: CASSSSDRSREQYF. The CDR3, as DNA: TGTGCCAGCAGCTCCAGCGATCGAAGTCGAGAGCAGTACTTC. This chain connects TRBV7-9 to TRBJ2-7; D gene uncertain. The germline V and J ends were trimmed by 4 bases and 7 bases, with 17 bases remaining between them. The length of the CDR3 is 14 residues. The germline V gene encodes CDR1 SEHNR and CDR2 FQNEAQ (reference sequence).

This chain links TRBV5-4 with TRBJ2-2, with D perhaps matching TRBD2 (6 bases). The length of the CDR3 is 21 residues. CDR1 and CDR2 (germline): SGHNT, YYREEE (reference sequence). V dropped 3 bases and J dropped 4 bases, with 31 bases sitting between them. The CDR3 sequence is CASSWGPGKGRYERGTGELFF. CDR3 bases: TGTGCCAGCAGCTGGGGACCGGGAAAGGGGAGGTACGAACGGGGCACCGGGGAGCTGTTTTTT.

The genes are TRBV6-8 and TRBJ1-1; 7 positions match TRBD1. This CDR3 has 17 amino acids. V was clipped by 7 bases and J by 1 base; unmatched bases: 15. Looked up from germline, CDR1 is MNHGY and CDR2 is SAAAGT. This chain's CDR3 is CASKKHGTAWENTEAFF. CDR3 coding DNA: TGTGCCAGCAAAAAGCACGGGACAGCCTGGGAGAACACTGAAGCTTTCTTT.

In regard to this clonotype: Since a much larger clone is just one base distant, this may be a read error. V usage is TRBV7-2 and J usage is TRBJ1-5; the D gene is possibly TRBD1 (5 bases). V lost 2 bases, J lost 4 bases, and 12 bases lay in between. The CDR3 consists of 15 residues. Germline values: CDR1 SGHTA, CDR2 FQGNSA. The CDR3 is CASSLYRGVNQPQHF. The CDR3 coding sequence is TGTGCCAGCAGCTTATATCGGGGGGTAAATCAGCCCCAGCATTTT.

A few counts support this clonotype. This sequence joins TRBV11-2 and TRBJ1-1, with D perhaps TRBD1 (6 bases). V was shortened by 5 bases and J by 4 bases, with 14 bases between the two germline ends. The germline V gene encodes CDR1 SGHAT and CDR2 FQNNGV. The CDR3 length is 14 residues. CDR3 nucleotide sequence: TGTGCCAGCAGCCAGACGACAGGTAGCACTGAAGCTTTCTTT. It codes for CASSQTTGSTEAFF. Filled out from reference TRBV11-2 and TRBJ1-1, the complete variable domain reads EAGVAQSPRYKIIEKRQSVAFWCNPISGHATLYWYQQILGQGPKLLIQFQNNGVVDDSQLPKDRFSAERLKGVDSTLKIQPAKLEDSAVYLCASSQTTGSTEAFFGQGTRLTVV.

The sample holds a few counts of this clonotype. The rearrangement joins TRBV29-1 to TRBJ1-4; 7 bases align to TRBD1. CDR1 SQVTM and CDR2 ANQGSEA come from the germline V gene. This CDR3 has 16 amino acids. Trimming took 7 bases from V and 3 from J; bases not matched to a gene: 14. The CDR3 sequence: CSARLTGNAANEKLFF. The CDR3 DNA reads as TGCAGCGCCAGACTGACAGGGAACGCGGCTAATGAAAAACTGTTTTTT.

This chain links TRBV9 with TRBJ1-1; D is possibly TRBD1 (5 bases). Per germline, CDR1 SGDLS and CDR2 YYNGEE. CDR3 length equals 15 residues. Trimming took off 4 bases at V and 1 base at J, with 14 bases between the two ends. The CDR3 DNA is TGTGCCAGCAGCTACGGGGCACTTCGGAACACTGAAGCTTTCTTT. This sequence encodes CASSYGALRNTEAFF.